This TCR beta chain derives from a study of CD8 T cells in ankylosing spondylitis. This clonotype has a count of ten or more. V lost 2 bases to trimming and J lost 0 bases, with 5 bases between them. This CDR3 contains 14 residues. MiXCR, applied by TCRdb to the 5' RACE reads, yields one record per CDR3 protein. The table has a few hundred thousand distinct CDR3 sequences, around a tenth seen once. The chain employs TRBV12-3 or TRBV12-4 and TRBJ2-4; D ambiguous. The clonotype comes from a male donor with ankylosing spondylitis or in good health (not recorded which). The sample taken for sequencing was blood, either unsorted or a sorted T cell fraction (not recorded which). CDR3 sequence: CASSLSLAKNIQYF. CDR3 DNA: TGTGCCAGCAGTTTAAGTCTAGCCAAAAACATTCAGTACTTC.